This T cell receptor (beta chain) was sequenced during a study of beta chain features in type 1 diabetes. TCRB transcripts that were expressed got sequenced, as all of the isolated RNA had been reverse transcribed. Assay: immunoSEQ multiplex PCR; the TCRdb copy retains only in-frame clones and omits some. The sample carries hundreds of thousands of clones, 11% to 15% recorded once. Trimming cost V 0 bases and J 5 bases, with 10 bases left between them. This CDR3 comprises 15 residues. Germline-derived CDR1 and CDR2 are SEHNR and FQNEAQ (reference sequence). This clone was found a few times. This receptor was taken from a man younger than 45 in good health. Material: naive CD4+ T cells from blood. The rearrangement links TRBV7-9 to TRBJ1-4, with D unclear. The DNA for the CDR3 is TGTGCCAGCAGCTTAGCGGAGATAATGAATGAAAAACTGTTTTTT. Translating it yields CASSLAEIMNEKLFF. The whole variable domain, filled in from reference TRBV7-9 and TRBJ1-4, reads DTGVSQNPRHKITKRGQNVTFRCDPISEHNRLYWYRQTLGQGPEFLTYFQNEAQLEKSRLLSDRFSAERPKGSFSTLEIQRTEQGDSAMYLCASSLAEIMNEKLFFGSGTQLSVL.